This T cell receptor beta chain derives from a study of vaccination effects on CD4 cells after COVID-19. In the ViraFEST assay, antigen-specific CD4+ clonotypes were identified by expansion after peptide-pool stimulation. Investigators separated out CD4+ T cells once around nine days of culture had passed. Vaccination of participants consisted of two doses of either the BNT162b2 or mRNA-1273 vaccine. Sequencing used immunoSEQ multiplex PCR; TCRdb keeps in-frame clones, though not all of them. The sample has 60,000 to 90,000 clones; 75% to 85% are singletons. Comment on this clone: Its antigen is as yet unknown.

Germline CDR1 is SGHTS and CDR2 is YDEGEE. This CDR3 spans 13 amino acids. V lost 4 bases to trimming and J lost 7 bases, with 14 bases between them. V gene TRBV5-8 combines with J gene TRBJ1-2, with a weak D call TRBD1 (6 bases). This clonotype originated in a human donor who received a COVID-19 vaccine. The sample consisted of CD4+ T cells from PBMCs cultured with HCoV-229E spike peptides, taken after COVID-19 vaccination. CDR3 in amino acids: CASSPRGARGYTF. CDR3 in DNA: TGTGCCAGCAGCCCCCGGGGGGCTCGTGGCTACACCTTC. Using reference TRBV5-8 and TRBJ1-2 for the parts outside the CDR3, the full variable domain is EAGVTQSPTHLIKTRGQQATLRCSPISGHTSVYWYQQALGLGLQFLLWYDEGEERNRGNFPPRFSGRQFPNYSSELNVNALELEDSALYLCASSPRGARGYTFGSGTRLTVV.